The entry that follows covers one T cell receptor beta chain sequence. TCRdb ran MiXCR on the 5' RACE reads and lists one entry per CDR3 protein. Of about 61,000 distinct CDR3 sequences in the sample, 9.5% to 15% were seen once. These data belong to a study of early T cells in non-severe SARS-CoV-2 infection. V was trimmed by 5 bases and J by 2 bases, leaving 16 bases between them. The CDR3 extends over 16 amino acids. The chain recombines TRBV12-3 or TRBV12-4 with TRBJ1-3, with D possibly matching TRBD1 (6 bases). The receptor's source is an adult who was a healthcare worker with PCR-confirmed SARS-CoV-2 infection or an uninfected control (not recorded which). The donor label of this sample is uncertain. The sequenced sample was whole blood, obtained at baseline. The CDR3 here is CASSQAAGAAGNTIYF. CDR3 nucleotides: TGTGCCAGCAGTCAAGCAGCAGGGGCAGCTGGAAACACCATATATTTT.